Following are 30 T cell receptor beta chains from one sample sequenced in a study of long-term antiretroviral therapy in people with HIV. At the survey level, the v3.0 immunoSEQ assay was run. Profiled with immunoSEQ multiplex PCR; TCRdb holds only in-frame clones, not every one. The repertoire holds approximately 17,000 clones, 78% seen once, with approximately 13% in the top ten. The sample was unsorted PBMCs, taken less than 3.3 years after starting antiretroviral therapy. All receptors derive from a woman in her 40s with HIV.

V is TRBV2 and J is TRBJ1-5; 10 bases fit TRBD1. Germline V gene lookup returns CDR1 SNHLY and CDR2 FYNNEI. This CDR3 region has 16 residues. V was pared by 6 bases and J by 6 bases, with 11 bases of the junction left unmatched. The CDR3 DNA reads as TGTGCCAGCAGCGCCCGGGACAGGGGATTAAGTCAGCCCCAGCATTTT. Translating gives CASSARDRGLSQPQHF.

In regard to this clone: An end of the junction does not agree with germline; a read error may underlie this. This chain joins TRBV30 and TRBJ1-2; 12 positions agree with TRBD1. The CDR3 extends over 15 amino acids. In germline, CDR1 is GTSNPN, CDR2 SVGIG (reference sequence). The CDR3 spells CAWKPGQGAYYGYTF. The CDR3 coding sequence is TGTGCCTGGAAACCGGGACAGGGGGCGTACTACGGCTACACCTTC. Variable domain in full (rest from reference TRBV30 and TRBJ1-2): SQTIHQWPATLVQPVGSPLSLECTVEGTSNPNLYWYRQAAGRGLQLLFYSVGIGQISSEVPQNLSASRPQDRQFILSSKKLLLSDSGFYLCAWKPGQGAYYGYTFGSGTRLTVV.

The rearrangement joins TRBV25-1 to TRBJ1-1; tentatively, D is TRBD1 (5 bases). The CDR3 totals 14 residues. CDR1 and CDR2 (germline): MGHDK, SYGVNS. V was trimmed by 6 bases and J by 5 bases, leaving 16 bases between them. The CDR3 sequence: CASRGERGTTEAFF. As DNA, the CDR3 is TGTGCCAGCAGGGGTGAACGAGGGACGACTGAAGCTTTCTTT. The complete variable domain, with remaining parts taken from reference TRBV25-1 and TRBJ1-1, reads EADIYQTPRYLVIGTGKKITLECSQTMGHDKMYWYQQDPGMELHLIHYSYGVNSTEKGDLSSESTVSRIRTEHFPLTLESARPSHTSQYLCASRGERGTTEAFFGQGTRLTVV.

The chain uses TRBV5-6 and TRBJ2-1; the D is unclear. The V end was cut by 0 bases, the J end by 10 bases, with 5 bases between. Germline V gives CDR1 SGHDT, CDR2 YYEEEE. The CDR3 has 11 amino acids. The CDR3 DNA is TGTGCCAGCAGCTTGGCGATCGAGCAGTTCTTC. Protein product: CASSLAIEQFF.

The chain carries TRBV7-9 and TRBJ2-3; a possible D gene is TRBD2 (8 bases). This CDR3 contains 16 residues. Germline V lookup: CDR1 SEHNR, CDR2 FQNEAQ (reference sequence). Trimming stripped 5 bases from V and 7 bases from J, with 22 bases between. CDR3 bases: TGTGCCAGCAGCCCCCAGCGACAGGGCGGGGGGAATACGCAGTATTTT. Translation gives CASSPQRQGGGNTQYF.

The chain recombines TRBV5-1 with TRBJ1-3, with a tentative D call TRBD1 (5 bases). V gave up 5 bases and J gave up 4 bases, with 13 bases separating them. The V gene's germline CDR1 is SGHRS and CDR2 YFSETQ. This CDR3 comprises 14 residues. The CDR3 nucleotides read TGCGCCAGCAGAACCGGGACCTCAGGAAACACCATATATTTT. It is translated as CASRTGTSGNTIYF.

V gene TRBV30 combines with J gene TRBJ1-5; 7 positions agree with TRBD1. Germline CDR1 GTSNPN, CDR2 SVGIG (reference sequence). After removal of 0 bases from V and 5 bases from J, the junction contained 13 bases not matched to a gene. The CDR3 length is 17 residues. CDR3 loop: CAWSVQGAGGGDQPQHF. The CDR3 DNA follows: TGTGCCTGGAGTGTACAAGGGGCAGGGGGGGGTGATCAGCCCCAGCATTTT.

The V call is TRBV7-9, the J call TRBJ2-2, with 7 bases matching TRBD1. This CDR3 has 16 amino acids. V gave up 5 bases and J gave up 2 bases; unmatched junction bases: 8. Germline CDR1 and CDR2: SEHNR and FQNEAQ (reference sequence). In DNA, the CDR3 is TGTGCCAGCAGCCGCCGGGACAGCGCTAACACCGGGGAGCTGTTTTTT. The encoded protein is CASSRRDSANTGELFF.

The chain combines TRBV9 with TRBJ1-1, with a possible D match to TRBD1 (5 bases). V gave up 2 bases and J gave up 0 bases, with 11 bases separating them. CDR3 length equals 15 residues. Germline V gene sequence: CDR1 SGDLS, CDR2 YYNGEE. CDR3 amino acids: CASSVIDSMNTEAFF. In DNA, the CDR3 is TGTGCCAGCAGCGTTATAGACAGCATGAACACTGAAGCTTTCTTT.

The rearrangement links TRBV7-2 to TRBJ1-4; 7 bases agree with TRBD1. V was pared by 3 bases and J by 0 bases, with 4 bases of the junction left unmatched. This CDR3 spans 16 amino acids. Per the germline V gene, CDR1 is SGHTA and CDR2 is FQGNSA. In DNA form, the CDR3 reads TGTGCCAGCAGCTTGGTGGGACAGCCAACTAATGAAAAACTGTTTTTT. It specifies CASSLVGQPTNEKLFF.

This chain's CDR3 is CASTETGAWNTEAFF. DNA for the CDR3: TGTGCCAGCACCGAAACTGGGGCTTGGAACACTGAAGCTTTCTTT. This chain joins TRBV6-5 and TRBJ1-1; perhaps TRBD1 as D (5 bases). The V end lost 7 bases, the J end lost 1 base, and 16 bases lay between the germline ends. Germline values: CDR1 MNHEY, CDR2 SVGAGI. The CDR3 spans 15 residues.

This chain connects TRBV27 to TRBJ2-3, with 13 bases identical to TRBD2. With 5 bases clipped from V and 6 bases from J, the junction kept 11 bases outside the gene matches. Germline V gives CDR1 MNHEY, CDR2 SMNVEV (reference sequence). This CDR3 is 17 amino acids long. The CDR3 nucleotides read TGTGCCAGCAGTCCCGAACTAGCGGGGGGGCATAGGGATACGCAGTATTTT. As protein: CASSPELAGGHRDTQYF.

This chain connects TRBV29-1 to TRBJ2-3; a possible D gene is TRBD1 (5 bases). V dropped 3 bases and J dropped 0 bases, with 13 bases sitting between them. CDR1 and CDR2 from the germline V gene are SQVTM and ANQGSEA. The CDR3 spans 15 residues. In DNA form, the CDR3 reads TGCAGCGTTGACGGTGCAGGGTCTAGCACAGATACGCAGTATTTT. Translating gives CSVDGAGSSTDTQYF.

V usage is TRBV6-5 and J usage is TRBJ2-1, with D possibly being TRBD2 (7 bases). The CDR3 extends over 15 amino acids. With 2 bases removed from V and 6 bases from J, the gap between germline ends came to 14 bases. In germline, CDR1 is MNHEY, CDR2 SVGAGI. CDR3 protein: CASSYKGGALNEQFF. The CDR3 bases are TGTGCCAGCAGTTACAAAGGGGGGGCCCTCAATGAGCAGTTCTTC.

This chain connects TRBV5-1 to TRBJ2-7; D uncertain. Trimming shortened V by 6 bases and J by 2 bases, and 9 bases separated the two germline ends. The CDR3 is 12 amino acids. Germline CDR1 is SGHRS and CDR2 is YFSETQ. The CDR3: CASTDSTYEQYF. As DNA, the CDR3 is TGCGCCAGCACCGATTCTACCTACGAGCAGTACTTC.

The CDR3 DNA reads as TGTGCCAGCAGTTTGGACAGCTTCACCCACTATGGCTACACCTTC. Translated: CASSLDSFTHYGYTF. This chain links TRBV6-5 with TRBJ1-2, with D possibly TRBD1 on 6 matching bases. The V end lost 4 bases, the J end lost 3 bases, and 15 bases lay between the germline ends. The CDR3 is 15 residues long. Germline CDR1 MNHEY, CDR2 SVGAGI.

V usage is TRBV5-6 and J usage is TRBJ1-1; possibly TRBD1 for D (5 bases). Germline V gene sequence: CDR1 SGHDT, CDR2 YYEEEE. With 0 bases removed from V and 4 bases from J, the gap between germline ends came to 13 bases. This CDR3 spans 15 amino acids. The CDR3 protein is CASSLEGRGVTEAFF. The DNA for the CDR3 is TGTGCCAGCAGCTTGGAGGGTCGGGGCGTCACTGAAGCTTTCTTT. The complete variable domain, with remaining parts taken from reference TRBV5-6 and TRBJ1-1, reads DAGVTQSPTHLIKTRGQQVTLRCSPKSGHDTVSWYQQALGQGPQFIFQYYEEEERQRGNFPDRFSGHQFPNYSSELNVNALLLGDSALYLCASSLEGRGVTEAFFGQGTRLTVV.

This chain connects TRBV10-3 to TRBJ2-2; D is undetermined. The CDR3 is made up of 13 amino acids. The germline V gene encodes CDR1 ENHRY and CDR2 SYGVKD. Trimming cost V 4 bases and J 5 bases, with 8 bases left between them. In DNA form, the CDR3 reads TGTGCCATCAGTGCCCCCGGTACCGGGGAGCTGTTTTTT. Its protein is CAISAPGTGELFF.

The chain uses TRBV30 and TRBJ2-3, with no clear D. The CDR3 has 11 amino acids. Trimming took off 4 bases at V and 7 bases at J, with 9 bases between the two ends. The germline V gene encodes CDR1 GTSNPN and CDR2 SVGIG (reference sequence). In DNA form, the CDR3 reads TGTGCCTGGACTATGGGAAATACGCAGTATTTT. Translation: CAWTMGNTQYF.

J is TRBJ2-1 and V is TRBV18; 7 nucleotides align to TRBD1. V was clipped by 2 bases and J by 3 bases; unmatched bases: 10. The CDR3 extends over 17 amino acids. Germline V gene sequence: CDR1 KGHSH, CDR2 LQKENI. CDR3 sequence reads: CASSPGRGTAVYNEQFF. CDR3 DNA: TGTGCCAGCTCACCAGGAAGGGGGACAGCTGTCTACAATGAGCAGTTCTTC.

The chain employs TRBV2 and TRBJ2-6; D is possibly TRBD2 (5 bases). The germline V gene has CDR1 SNHLY and CDR2 FYNNEI. Trimming cost V 10 bases and J 3 bases, with 13 bases left between them. CDR3 length equals 14 residues. The CDR3 DNA reads TGTGCCATAGGGAGTGGCGGTGGGGCCAACGTCCTGACTTTC. This encodes CAIGSGGGANVLTF. Variable domain in full (rest from reference TRBV2 and TRBJ2-6): EPEVTQTPSHQVTQMGQEVILRCVPISNHLYFYWYRQILGQKVEFLVSFYNNEISEKSEIFDDQFSVERPDGSNFTLKIRSTKLEDSAMYFCAIGSGGGANVLTFGAGSRLTVL.

CDR3 in amino acids: CASSAYTNEQFF. The CDR3 nucleotides are TGTGCCAGCAGTGCCTATACCAATGAGCAGTTCTTC. The chain links TRBV2 to TRBJ2-1; D gene ambiguous. V lost 4 bases and J 6 bases, leaving 7 bases between the germline ends. The germline CDR1 and CDR2 sequences are SNHLY and FYNNEI. The CDR3 totals 12 residues.

The chain combines TRBV2 with TRBJ1-2; D unclear. Trimming pared 0 bases from V and 8 bases from J, leaving 13 bases between. This CDR3 comprises 14 residues. The germline V gene encodes CDR1 SNHLY and CDR2 FYNNEI. The CDR3 DNA reads as TGTGCCAGCAGTGAAGCGCTTCAGAGAGGGGGCTACACCTTC. Translation gives CASSEALQRGGYTF.

This clone was recorded only once. The rearrangement joins TRBV4-1 to TRBJ1-5; the D gene is possibly TRBD1 (6 bases). Germline V CDR1 and CDR2: MGHRA, YSYEKL. This CDR3 has 16 amino acids. Trimming shortened V by 2 bases and J by 2 bases, and 13 bases separated the two germline ends. CDR3 sequence reads: CASSQKGGLGNQPQHF. The CDR3 region has the DNA TGCGCCAGCAGCCAAAAAGGGGGGTTAGGCAATCAGCCCCAGCATTTT.

The chain employs TRBV6-1 and TRBJ1-2; the D gene is possibly TRBD1 (6 bases). CDR1 MNHNS and CDR2 SASEGT come from the germline V gene. V lost 2 bases and J 0 bases, leaving 7 bases between the germline ends. This CDR3 spans 14 amino acids. The chain's CDR3 is CASSEQGTNYGYTF. In DNA, the CDR3 is TGTGCCAGCAGTGAACAGGGGACTAACTATGGCTACACCTTC.

The chain couples TRBV5-4 to TRBJ1-1; weak D call: TRBD1 (6 bases). The CDR3 length is 15 residues. V lost 4 bases and J lost 9, with 22 bases in between. In germline, CDR1 is SGHNT, CDR2 YYREEE (reference sequence). The CDR3 region is CASSPRNDRSEKAFF. CDR3 coding DNA: TGTGCCAGCAGCCCTAGAAACGACAGGAGCGAAAAAGCTTTCTTT.

This chain uses TRBV10-3 with TRBJ2-3, with 13 bases identical to TRBD2. CDR1 and CDR2 from the germline V gene are ENHRY and SYGVKD. The CDR3 contains 16 residues. V dropped 7 bases and J dropped 4; count of bases not matched to a gene: 8. In nucleotides, the CDR3 is TGTGCCATCAATGGAGGGACTAGCGGGGATTCAGATACGCAGTATTTT. It is translated as CAINGGTSGDSDTQYF.

The chain carries TRBV7-9 and TRBJ2-5; D is possibly TRBD2 (7 bases). Germline V gene sequence: CDR1 SEHNR, CDR2 FQNEAQ (reference sequence). The CDR3 consists of 13 residues. V was trimmed by 5 bases and J by 5 bases, leaving 12 bases between them. CDR3 sequence reads: CASSGGAGETQYF. The CDR3 DNA reads as TGTGCCAGCAGCGGGGGGGCCGGGGAGACCCAGTACTTC. Full variable domain (remainder filled in from reference TRBV7-9 and TRBJ2-5): DTGVSQNPRHKITKRGQNVTFRCDPISEHNRLYWYRQTLGQGPEFLTYFQNEAQLEKSRLLSDRFSAERPKGSFSTLEIQRTEQGDSAMYLCASSGGAGETQYFGPGTRLLVL.

V gene TRBV7-2 combines with J gene TRBJ2-5; D remains unclear. From germline, CDR1 is SGHTA and CDR2 FQGNSA. This CDR3 contains 12 residues. Trimming removed 1 base from V and 5 bases from J, with 5 bases in between. The CDR3 DNA follows: TGTGCCAGCAGCTTAGTTAGTGAGACCCAGTACTTC. It translates to CASSLVSETQYF.

The chain combines TRBV25-1 with TRBJ2-2, with D tentatively TRBD1 (6 bases). There are 17 residues in the CDR3. The V gene's germline CDR1 is MGHDK and CDR2 SYGVNS. V lost 4 bases and J 2 bases, leaving 17 bases between the germline ends. Written as DNA, the CDR3 is TGTGCCAGCAGTGCTTCAAGGGACACCCTTAACACCGGGGAGCTGTTTTTT. Encoded protein: CASSASRDTLNTGELFF.